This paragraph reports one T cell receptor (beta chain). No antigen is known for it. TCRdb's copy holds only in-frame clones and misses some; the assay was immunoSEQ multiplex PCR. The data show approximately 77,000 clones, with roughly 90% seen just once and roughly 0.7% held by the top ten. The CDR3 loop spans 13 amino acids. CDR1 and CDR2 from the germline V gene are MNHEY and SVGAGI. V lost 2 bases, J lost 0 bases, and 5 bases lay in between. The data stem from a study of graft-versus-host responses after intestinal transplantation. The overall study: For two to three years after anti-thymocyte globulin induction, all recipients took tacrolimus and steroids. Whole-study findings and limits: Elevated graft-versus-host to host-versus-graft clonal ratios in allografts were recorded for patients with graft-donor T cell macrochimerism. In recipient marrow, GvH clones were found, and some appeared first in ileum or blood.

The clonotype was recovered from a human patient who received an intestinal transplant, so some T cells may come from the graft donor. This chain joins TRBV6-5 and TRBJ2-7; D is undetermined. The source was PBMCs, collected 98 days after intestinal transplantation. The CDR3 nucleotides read TGTGCCAGCAGTTACGGGGTCTCCTACGAGCAGTACTTC. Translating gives CASSYGVSYEQYF.